One sample yielded the 30 T cell receptor beta chains listed below, sequenced in a study of T cells after yellow fever vaccination. TCRdb reanalysed the 5' RACE reads using MiXCR and keeps one entry per CDR3 protein. Here the sample spans fewer than 400,000 distinct CDR3 sequences, 9.5% to 12% being singletons. The material sequenced was CD4+ T cells sorted from PBMCs, taken 45 days after the yellow fever booster vaccination. The receptor set was obtained from a man aged 18 to 29 who received the YFV17D yellow fever vaccine.

J is TRBJ2-5 and V is TRBV4-3, with D tentatively TRBD2 (7 bases). The CDR3 contains 14 residues. Germline lookup yields CDR1 LGHNA and CDR2 YSLEER. V was clipped by 0 bases and J by 6 bases, with 11 bases between them. CDR3 sequence: CASSQDGRGQTQYF. CDR3 bases: TGCGCCAGCAGCCAAGATGGGCGGGGGCAGACCCAGTACTTC.

This clonotype was detected a few times. The V call is TRBV9, the J call TRBJ2-1; 8 bases fit TRBD2. Looked up from germline, CDR1 is SGDLS and CDR2 is YYNGEE. The V and J ends lost 4 bases and 6 bases, in that order; junction bases with no gene match: 15. The CDR3 extends over 17 amino acids. As DNA, the CDR3 is TGTGCCAGCAGCCCCTCCCTTGGTGGACTAGCAATCAATGAGCAGTTCTTC. Protein: CASSPSLGGLAINEQFF. Filled out from reference TRBV9 and TRBJ2-1, the complete variable domain reads DSGVTQTPKHLITATGQRVTLRCSPRSGDLSVYWYQQSLDQGLQFLIQYYNGEERAKGNILERFSAQQFPDLHSELNLSSLELGDSALYFCASSPSLGGLAINEQFFGPGTRLTVL.

The chain carries TRBV5-1 and TRBJ2-5; the match to TRBD1 covers 9 bases. V shed 1 base, J shed 2 bases, and the junction held 6 bases outside the gene matches. The CDR3 contains 16 residues. Germline CDR1 reads SGHRS; CDR2 reads YFSETQ. This CDR3 is CASSLPQTGGQETQYF. The CDR3 coding sequence is TGCGCCAGCAGCTTGCCCCAGACAGGGGGTCAAGAGACCCAGTACTTC.

This clonotype was detected a few times. V gene TRBV12-3 or TRBV12-4 combines with J gene TRBJ1-1; D remains ambiguous. V dropped 3 bases and J dropped 0 bases, with 5 bases sitting between them. This CDR3 has 13 amino acids. In DNA, the CDR3 is TGTGCCAGCAGTTTCTTTATGAACACTGAAGCTTTCTTT. This encodes CASSFFMNTEAFF.

The V call is TRBV20-1, the J call TRBJ2-3, with 12 bases that match TRBD2. J was trimmed by 0 bases and V by 5 bases; bases with no gene match: 9. CDR1 and CDR2 (germline): DFQATT, SNEGSKA (reference sequence). The length of the CDR3 is 17 residues. For the CDR3, the DNA is TGCAGTGCTTCCCCCCGACTAGCGGGGGTTAGCACAGATACGCAGTATTTT. Translating it yields CSASPRLAGVSTDTQYF.

This clonotype was observed at least ten times. The genes are TRBV2 and TRBJ1-6; D not certain. The V end lost 8 bases, the J end lost 0 bases, and 11 bases lay between the germline ends. From germline, CDR1 is SNHLY and CDR2 FYNNEI. The CDR3 sequence is 15 residues long. The CDR3 here is CASGSGSSYNSPLHF. In DNA, the CDR3 is TGTGCCAGCGGCTCTGGAAGCTCCTATAATTCACCCCTCCACTTT.

This clonotype has just a few counts. The chain links TRBV19 to TRBJ2-7; TRBD1 matches 7 bases. Looked up from germline, CDR1 is LNHDA and CDR2 is SQIVND (reference sequence). V lost 8 bases to trimming and J lost 3 bases; unmatched junction nucleotides: 4. The CDR3 length is 12 residues. The CDR3 here is CASGNRGYEQYF. CDR3 nucleotides: TGTGCCAGTGGAAACAGGGGCTACGAGCAGTACTTC.

This clonotype was seen a few times. The genes are TRBV25-1 and TRBJ2-2; 7 bases are a match to TRBD2. V shed 2 bases, J shed 5 bases, and the junction held 8 bases outside the gene matches. The germline gives CDR1 MGHDK, CDR2 SYGVNS. This CDR3 has 16 residues. The CDR3 region is CASSEIQRGLTGELFF. The CDR3, as DNA: TGTGCCAGCAGTGAAATACAGCGGGGACTTACCGGGGAGCTGTTTTTT.

The V gene is TRBV6-1, the J gene TRBJ1-1, with 7 positions matching TRBD1. The CDR3 length is 17 residues. Losses at the gene ends were 6 bases for V and 1 base for J; bases not matched to a gene: 14. The V gene's germline CDR1 is MNHNS and CDR2 SASEGT. This CDR3 is CASREFTTGTANTEAFF. The CDR3 nucleotides are TGTGCCAGCAGGGAGTTCACCACCGGGACAGCGAACACTGAAGCTTTCTTT.

This rearrangement joins TRBV4-3 to TRBJ2-2, with D perhaps TRBD2 (6 bases). The ends were cut back, 3 bases at V and 7 bases at J, with 21 bases in the middle. Germline V gives CDR1 LGHNA, CDR2 YSLEER. This CDR3 is 17 amino acids long. The CDR3 sequence: CASSQTPLRGYVGELFF. CDR3 bases: TGCGCCAGCAGCCAGACCCCTTTGCGGGGCTATGTCGGGGAGCTGTTTTTT.

The chain combines TRBV18 with TRBJ2-1, with 9 positions matching TRBD1. Germline V CDR1 and CDR2: KGHSH, LQKENI. Trimming at V came to 3 bases and at J to 1 base, leaving 4 bases not matched to a gene. CDR3 length: 16 amino acids. The CDR3 is CASSPGTGKSYNEQFF. The CDR3 bases are TGTGCCAGCTCACCGGGGACAGGGAAATCCTACAATGAGCAGTTCTTC.

V usage is TRBV6-6 and J usage is TRBJ2-1; TRBD2 agrees at 12 bases. The germline V gene has CDR1 MNHNY and CDR2 SVGAGI (reference sequence). The CDR3 runs 16 residues. V trimming: 0 bases; J trimming: 7 bases; junction bases outside the gene matches: 4. CDR3 protein: CASSYSASGGANEQFF. CDR3 DNA: TGTGCCAGCAGTTACTCGGCTAGCGGGGGGGCTAATGAGCAGTTCTTC.

The chain combines TRBV5-8 with TRBJ2-5, with 9 nucleotides matching TRBD1. The CDR3 spans 13 residues. V was clipped by 10 bases and J by 4 bases; unmatched bases: 8. CDR1 is SGHTS and CDR2 is YDEGEE in the germline V gene. The CDR3 spells CAGTTGGRETQYF. CDR3 in DNA: TGTGCCGGAACCACAGGGGGCCGAGAGACCCAGTACTTC.

There are a few counts of this clonotype. The chain links TRBV14 to TRBJ2-1, with 8 bases lining up with TRBD2. J lost 0 bases, V lost 2 bases, and 9 bases had no gene match. Germline lookup yields CDR1 SGHDN and CDR2 FVKESK. The CDR3 is 18 residues long. The CDR3 loop is CASSQRRLAILSYNEQFF. For the CDR3, the DNA is TGTGCCAGCAGCCAAAGGCGACTAGCGATTCTCTCCTACAATGAGCAGTTCTTC. Complete variable domain (other parts from reference TRBV14 and TRBJ2-1): EAGVTQFPSHSVIEKGQTVTLRCDPISGHDNLYWYRRVMGKEIKFLLHFVKESKQDESGMPNNRFLAERTGGTYSTLKVQPAELEDSGVYFCASSQRRLAILSYNEQFFGPGTRLTVL.

The chain is built from TRBV4-2 and TRBJ1-4; maybe TRBD1 (5 bases). The V and J ends lost 0 bases and 0 bases respectively, with 5 bases between them. The CDR3 has 15 amino acids. The germline CDR1 and CDR2 sequences are LGHNA and YNFKEQ. CDR3 DNA sequence: TGTGCCAGCAGCCAAGACAGGGCAACTAATGAAAAACTGTTTTTT. Amino acid sequence: CASSQDRATNEKLFF.

This clonotype was seen more than once but under ten times. The V and J genes are TRBV7-3 and TRBJ2-1, with no clear D. The germline V and J ends were trimmed by 5 bases and 10 bases, with 12 bases remaining between them. Germline V gene sequence: CDR1 SGHTA, CDR2 FQGTGA. The CDR3 is 12 residues long. The CDR3 is CASSRNHAEQFF. In nucleotides, the CDR3 is TGTGCCAGCAGCCGCAACCATGCCGAGCAGTTCTTC.

This sequence joins TRBV5-1 and TRBJ2-5, with 7 bases matching TRBD2. The J segment lost 2 bases and the V segment lost 4 bases, leaving 11 bases of the junction unmatched. The CDR3 contains 16 residues. CDR1 and CDR2 (germline): SGHRS, YFSETQ. The CDR3 region has the DNA TGCGCCAGCAGCACCCGGGGAGGGCTTCCTCAAGAGACCCAGTACTTC. Its protein is CASSTRGGLPQETQYF.

This clonotype came up many times. In nucleotides, the CDR3 is TGTGCCAGCAGCGCAGGGACAGGCTCCTACGAGCAGTACTTC. It encodes CASSAGTGSYEQYF. J is TRBJ2-7 and V is TRBV7-8; TRBD1 agrees at 8 bases. With V trimmed by 5 bases and J by 0 bases, 3 bases remained unmatched. This CDR3 spans 14 amino acids. Germline CDR1 and CDR2: SGHVS and FQNEAQ.

This chain joins TRBV12-3 or TRBV12-4 and TRBJ2-5; TRBD1 agrees at 12 bases. V lost 6 bases and J lost 6; bases outside the gene matches: 8. The CDR3 extends over 15 amino acids. CDR3 in amino acids: CASRNSGQGAKTQYF. As DNA, the CDR3 is TGTGCCAGCAGGAACTCGGGACAGGGGGCGAAGACCCAGTACTTC.

In its sample, this clonotype was seen many times. The chain joins TRBV28 to TRBJ2-3, with TRBD2 identical over 10 bases. Germline CDR1 is MDHEN and CDR2 is SYDVKM. Losses at the gene ends were 6 bases for V and 6 bases for J; bases not matched to a gene: 3. CDR3 size: 13 residues. CDR3 region: CASRLAGVDTQYF. The DNA of the CDR3 is TGTGCCAGCAGGCTAGCGGGGGTGGATACGCAGTATTTT.

This sequence joins TRBV4-3 and TRBJ1-6, with unresolved D. Germline-derived CDR1 and CDR2 are LGHNA and YSLEER. The CDR3 is made up of 14 amino acids. Trimming took off 3 bases at V and 6 bases at J, with 9 bases between the two ends. This CDR3 reads CASSQPDRNSPLHF. CDR3 bases: TGCGCCAGCAGCCAGCCCGACCGTAATTCACCCCTCCACTTT.

The chain has TRBV27 and TRBJ1-2; D is uncertain. Between the trimmed V and J ends, which lost 4 bases and 8 bases, there was a span of 14 bases. The CDR3 has 13 amino acids. CDR1 and CDR2 from the germline V gene are MNHEY and SMNVEV (reference sequence). The CDR3: CASSYGRLGGYTF. DNA for the CDR3: TGTGCCAGCAGTTACGGGCGTCTGGGCGGCTACACCTTC.

This rearrangement joins TRBV6-6 to TRBJ1-2, with TRBD1 matching 9 bases. CDR1 is MNHNY, CDR2 SVGAGI, per germline (reference sequence). CDR3 length: 15 amino acids. J gave up 6 bases and V 1 base, and 6 bases lay outside the gene matches. This CDR3 is CASSYLAGQGNGYTF. CDR3 nucleotides: TGTGCCAGCAGTTACTTAGCGGGACAGGGAAATGGCTACACCTTC.

This clonotype was recorded at least ten times. The J gene is TRBJ1-3, the V gene TRBV10-1; TRBD1 might be the D (6 bases). There are 16 residues in the CDR3. Germline CDR1 reads WNHNN; CDR2 reads SYGVQD (reference sequence). The germline V and J ends were trimmed by 3 bases and 4 bases, with 16 bases remaining between them. CDR3 protein: CASSDGSGGSGNTIYF. DNA of the CDR3: TGCGCCAGCAGTGATGGATCGGGGGGCTCAGGAAACACCATATATTTT.

The J gene is TRBJ1-2, the V gene TRBV7-2, with D uncertain. The CDR3 has 14 amino acids. Trimming took off 1 base at V and 4 bases at J, with 10 bases between the two ends. The germline V gene encodes CDR1 SGHTA and CDR2 FQGNSA. CDR3: CASSLDGIAYGYTF. The CDR3 DNA sequence: TGTGCCAGCAGCTTAGATGGGATCGCCTATGGCTACACCTTC.

This chain uses TRBV5-1 with TRBJ2-3; 13 bases align to TRBD2. J was trimmed by 1 base and V by 3 bases; bases with no gene match: 5. The germline gives CDR1 SGHRS, CDR2 YFSETQ. The CDR3 consists of 17 residues. CDR3 bases: TGCGCCAGCAGCTCGCGGACTAGCGGGGGACGCACAGATACGCAGTATTTT. It codes for CASSSRTSGGRTDTQYF.

The CDR3 loop is CASTSSGLAPTDTQYF. The CDR3 coding sequence is TGTGCCAGCACCTCCTCGGGACTAGCGCCGACAGATACGCAGTATTTT. The chain couples TRBV28 to TRBJ2-3, with 10 bases lining up with TRBD2. V lost 7 bases to trimming and J lost 3 bases; unmatched junction nucleotides: 10. The CDR3 consists of 16 residues. Germline lookup yields CDR1 MDHEN and CDR2 SYDVKM. Using reference TRBV28 and TRBJ2-3 for the parts outside the CDR3, the full variable domain is DVKVTQSSRYLVKRTGEKVFLECVQDMDHENMFWYRQDPGLGLRLIYFSYDVKMKEKGDIPEGYSVSREKKERFSLILESASTNQTSMYLCASTSSGLAPTDTQYFGPGTRLTVL.

The chain combines TRBV6-5 with TRBJ1-1, with D unclear. Germline CDR1 is MNHEY and CDR2 is SVGAGI. The V and J ends lost 7 bases and 1 base respectively, with 4 bases between them. The CDR3 spans 11 residues. Here the CDR3 reads CASKWNTEAFF. As DNA, the CDR3 is TGTGCCAGCAAGTGGAACACTGAAGCTTTCTTT.

This clonotype occurred a few times. V gene TRBV6-2 or TRBV6-3 combines with J gene TRBJ1-2; D gene uncertain. CDR3 size: 12 residues. CDR1 and CDR2 (germline): MNHEY, SVGEGT. The V end lost 3 bases, the J end lost 5 bases, and 7 bases lay between the germline ends. The chain's CDR3 is CASSYPPYGYTF. CDR3 DNA sequence: TGTGCCAGCAGTTATCCTCCGTATGGCTACACCTTC.

The rearrangement joins TRBV5-5 to TRBJ1-1; D gene ambiguous. Germline V gene sequence: CDR1 SGHKS, CDR2 YYEKEE (reference sequence). The CDR3 extends over 12 amino acids. Between the trimmed V and J ends, which lost 5 bases and 13 bases, there was a span of 18 bases. CDR3 residues: CASSLRKEGIFF. In DNA, the CDR3 is TGTGCCAGCAGTTTGAGGAAGGAAGGGATTTTCTTT.